This entry features one TCR beta chain sequence. What it binds is unknown. With the Oncomine TCR Beta short-read assay, DNA from cultured CD4+ T cells was sequenced. TCRdb re-called the PCR reads through MiXCR, storing one row per CDR3 protein. Of 13,000 or so distinct CDR3 sequences in the sample, about 46% were seen once. Germline V gene data show CDR1 as KGHSH and CDR2 as LQKENI. J was trimmed by 4 bases and V by 6 bases; bases with no gene match: 11. The CDR3 is 15 residues long. The data stem from a study of vaccination and CD4 T cells after COVID-19. Treatment indicated: approximately nine-day PBMC culture with coronavirus spike peptide pools or control peptides (ViraFEST assay). Antigen-specific T cells were expanded with peptide pools by ViraFEST, and TCRs were then sequenced. Days 3 and 7 saw half the medium replaced with fresh IL-2 medium. After culture for under twelve days, isolation of CD4+ T cells was performed by negative selection.

The rearrangement links TRBV18 to TRBJ1-1; 7 bases fit TRBD1. The TCR sequence derives from a human donor who had recovered from COVID-19. Sequencing used CD4+ T cells from blood, cultured in vitro. The CDR3 is CASSAQTGLATEAFF. For the CDR3, the DNA is TGTGCCAGCTCGGCCCAGACAGGGTTGGCCACTGAAGCTTTCTTT.